The next 6 T cell receptor beta chains were all read from a single sample in a study of T cells in Graves' hyperthyroidism and ophthalmopathy. Amplification yielded TCR beta CDR3 regions, with RNA transcripts as the source. TCR CDR3 underwent first-round RT-PCR with the HTBI primer set. TCRdb re-called the multiplex PCR reads through MiXCR, storing one row per CDR3 protein. The sample includes 350,000 to 400,000 distinct CDR3 sequences, about a fifth of them seen just once. Sequencing used blood. Receptor source: a man younger than 30 with Graves' ophthalmopathy.

The chain is built from TRBV7-8 and TRBJ2-7; 7 bases agree with TRBD1. There are 15 residues in the CDR3. Germline-derived CDR1 and CDR2 are SGHVS and FQNEAQ. The J segment lost 3 bases and the V segment lost 1 base, leaving 6 bases of the junction unmatched. The DNA for the CDR3 is TGTGCCAGCAGCTTAGGTAGGGGGCCCCTCTACGAGCAGTACTTC. It specifies CASSLGRGPLYEQYF. Filled out from reference TRBV7-8 and TRBJ2-7, the complete variable domain reads GAGVSQSPRYKVAKRGQDVALRCDPISGHVSLFWYQQALGQGPEFLTYFQNEAQLDKSGLPSDRFFAERPEGSVSTLKIQRTQQEDSAVYLCASSLGRGPLYEQYFGPGTRLTVT.

The chain links TRBV19 to TRBJ2-1; 9 bases are shared with TRBD1. The CDR3 loop spans 14 amino acids. The germline V gene has CDR1 LNHDA and CDR2 SQIVND (reference sequence). The V segment lost 7 bases and the J segment 4 bases; nucleotides outside the gene matches: 5. DNA for the CDR3: TGTGCCAGTAAACAGACAGGGGGTTACAATGAGCAGTTCTTC. It yields the protein CASKQTGGYNEQFF.

This clonotype was detected ten times or more. This rearrangement joins TRBV12-3 or TRBV12-4 to TRBJ1-1; D is ambiguous. The CDR3 is 14 amino acids. V was clipped by 6 bases and J by 0 bases, with 11 bases between them. This CDR3 is CASRVLGLNTEAFF. The CDR3 DNA follows: TGTGCCAGCAGGGTTCTTGGGTTGAACACTGAAGCTTTCTTT.

The chain combines TRBV5-6 with TRBJ1-2, with D unresolved. This CDR3 has 14 amino acids. Germline V CDR1 and CDR2: SGHDT, YYEEEE. Trimming pared 0 bases from V and 8 bases from J, leaving 14 bases between. CDR3 DNA sequence: TGTGCCAGCAGCTTGGGGACCGGGGTTCAAGGCTACACCTTC. It is translated as CASSLGTGVQGYTF.

This clonotype was counted at least ten times. This chain links TRBV6-1 with TRBJ2-1, with unresolved D. V lost 7 bases to trimming and J lost 6 bases, with 13 bases between them. CDR1 and CDR2 (germline): MNHNS, SASEGT. The CDR3 loop spans 13 amino acids. CDR3 in DNA: TGTGCCAGCACTATAATCCTAGGCAATGAGCAGTTCTTC. It encodes CASTIILGNEQFF.

This clonotype was picked up a small number of times. This chain uses TRBV20-1 with TRBJ2-1; TRBD1 is a possible D gene (6 bases). CDR1 and CDR2 (germline): DFQATT, SNEGSKA (reference sequence). V lost 6 bases, J lost 5 bases, and 20 bases lay in between. CDR3 length equals 15 residues. CDR3 bases: TGCAGTGCAGTCCCTCAGGGGTCCCCTAACAATGAGCAGTTCTTC. It encodes CSAVPQGSPNNEQFF.